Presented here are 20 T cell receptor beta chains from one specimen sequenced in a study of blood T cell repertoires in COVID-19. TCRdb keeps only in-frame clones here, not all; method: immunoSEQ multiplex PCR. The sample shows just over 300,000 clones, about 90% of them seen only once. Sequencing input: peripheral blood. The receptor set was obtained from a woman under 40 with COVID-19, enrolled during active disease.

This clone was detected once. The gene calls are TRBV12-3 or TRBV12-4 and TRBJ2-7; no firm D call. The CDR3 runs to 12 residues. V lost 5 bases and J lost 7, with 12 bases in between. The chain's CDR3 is CASSPFGQEQYF. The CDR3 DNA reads TGTGCCAGCAGTCCCTTCGGTCAAGAGCAGTACTTC.

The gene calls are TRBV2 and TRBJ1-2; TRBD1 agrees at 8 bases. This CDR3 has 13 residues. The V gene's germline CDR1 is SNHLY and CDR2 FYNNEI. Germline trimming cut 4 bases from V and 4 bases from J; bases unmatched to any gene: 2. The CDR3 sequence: CASSVDRGYGYTF. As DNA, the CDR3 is TGTGCCAGCAGTGTCGACAGGGGCTATGGCTACACCTTC. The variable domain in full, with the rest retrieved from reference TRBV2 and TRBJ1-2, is EPEVTQTPSHQVTQMGQEVILRCVPISNHLYFYWYRQILGQKVEFLVSFYNNEISEKSEIFDDQFSVERPDGSNFTLKIRSTKLEDSAMYFCASSVDRGYGYTFGSGTRLTVV.

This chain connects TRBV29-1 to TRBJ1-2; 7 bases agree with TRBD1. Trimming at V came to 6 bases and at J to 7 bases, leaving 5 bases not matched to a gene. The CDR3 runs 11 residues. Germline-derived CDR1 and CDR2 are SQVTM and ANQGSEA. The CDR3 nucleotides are TGCAGCGTGATCGACAGGGCTGGCTACACCTTC. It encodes CSVIDRAGYTF.

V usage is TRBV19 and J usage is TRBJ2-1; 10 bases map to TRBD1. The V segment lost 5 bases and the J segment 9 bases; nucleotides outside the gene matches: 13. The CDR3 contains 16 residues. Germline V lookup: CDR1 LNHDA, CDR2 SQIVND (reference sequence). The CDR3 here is CASSFGTGDLPGEQFF. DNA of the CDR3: TGTGCCAGTAGTTTCGGGACAGGGGATTTACCTGGTGAGCAGTTCTTC.

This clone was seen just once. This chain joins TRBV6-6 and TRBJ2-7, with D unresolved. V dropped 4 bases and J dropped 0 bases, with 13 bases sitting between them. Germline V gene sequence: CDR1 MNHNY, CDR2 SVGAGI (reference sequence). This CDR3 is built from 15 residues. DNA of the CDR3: TGTGCCAGCAGTTCCACCCGCGAGAGCTCCTACGAGCAGTACTTC. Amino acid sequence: CASSSTRESSYEQYF.

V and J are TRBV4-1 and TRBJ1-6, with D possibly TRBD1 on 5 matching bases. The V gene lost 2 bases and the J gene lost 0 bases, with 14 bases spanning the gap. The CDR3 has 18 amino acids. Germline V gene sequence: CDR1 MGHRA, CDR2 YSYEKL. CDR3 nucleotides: TGCGCCAGCAGCCAAAAGCAGACAGCGAGCTCCTATAATTCACCCCTCCACTTT. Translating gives CASSQKQTASSYNSPLHF.

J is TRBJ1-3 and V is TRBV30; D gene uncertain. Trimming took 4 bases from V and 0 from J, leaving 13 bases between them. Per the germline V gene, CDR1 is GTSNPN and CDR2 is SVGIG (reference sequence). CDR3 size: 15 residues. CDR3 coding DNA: TGTGCCTGGACCAGCAGACTGGACTCTGGAAACACCATATATTTT. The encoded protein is CAWTSRLDSGNTIYF.

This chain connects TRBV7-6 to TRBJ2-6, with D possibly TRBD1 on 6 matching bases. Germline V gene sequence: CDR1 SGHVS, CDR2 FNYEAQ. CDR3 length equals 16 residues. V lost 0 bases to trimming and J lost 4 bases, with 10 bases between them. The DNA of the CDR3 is TGTGCCAGCAGCTTAGCGTGGGGGCGAGGGGCCAACGTCCTGACTTTC. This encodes CASSLAWGRGANVLTF.

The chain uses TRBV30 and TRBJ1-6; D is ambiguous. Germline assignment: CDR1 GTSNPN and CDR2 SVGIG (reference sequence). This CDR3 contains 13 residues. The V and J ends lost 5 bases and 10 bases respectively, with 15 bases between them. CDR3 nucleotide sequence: TGTGCCTGGGCTTCAATGACACTCTCACCCCTCCACTTT. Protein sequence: CAWASMTLSPLHF.

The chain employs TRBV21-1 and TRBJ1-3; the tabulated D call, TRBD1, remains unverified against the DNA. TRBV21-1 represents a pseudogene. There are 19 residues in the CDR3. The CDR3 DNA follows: TGTGCCAGCAGCAAAGCGCAGACAGGGGGCGGCGTCCCCGGAAACACCATATATTTT. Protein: CASSKAQTGGGVPGNTIYF.

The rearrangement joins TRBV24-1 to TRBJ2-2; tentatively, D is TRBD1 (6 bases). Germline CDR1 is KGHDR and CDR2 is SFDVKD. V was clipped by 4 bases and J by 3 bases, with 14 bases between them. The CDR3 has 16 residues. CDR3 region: CATSDSDRTYTGELFF. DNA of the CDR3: TGTGCCACCAGTGACTCCGACAGGACCTACACCGGGGAGCTGTTTTTT.

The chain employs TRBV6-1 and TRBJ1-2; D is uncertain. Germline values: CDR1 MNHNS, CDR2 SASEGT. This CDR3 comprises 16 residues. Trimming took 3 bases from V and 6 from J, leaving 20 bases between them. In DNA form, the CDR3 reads TGTGCCAGCAGTGAGGGGAGGAGCCGAGAGACCGATGGCTACACCTTC. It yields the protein CASSEGRSRETDGYTF.

CDR3 sequence reads: CASSGTANQPQHF. The DNA for the CDR3 is TGTGCCAGCAGTGGGACAGCCAATCAGCCCCAGCATTTT. V is TRBV27 and J is TRBJ1-5, with 7 bases aligning to TRBD1. This CDR3 spans 13 amino acids. Germline CDR1 and CDR2: MNHEY and SMNVEV (reference sequence). Germline trimming cut 5 bases from V and 3 bases from J; bases unmatched to any gene: 1.

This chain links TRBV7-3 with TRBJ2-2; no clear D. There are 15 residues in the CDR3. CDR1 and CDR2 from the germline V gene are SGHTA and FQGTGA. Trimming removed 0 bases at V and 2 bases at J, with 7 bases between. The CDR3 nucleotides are TGTGCCAGCAGCTTAACCCAGACTAACACCGGGGAGCTGTTTTTT. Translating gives CASSLTQTNTGELFF.

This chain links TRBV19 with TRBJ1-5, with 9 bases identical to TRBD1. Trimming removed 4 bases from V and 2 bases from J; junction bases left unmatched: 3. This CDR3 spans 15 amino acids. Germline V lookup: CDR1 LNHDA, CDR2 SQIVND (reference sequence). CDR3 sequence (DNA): TGTGCCAGTAGTACGGACAGGGGCCGCAATCAGCCCCAGCATTTT. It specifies CASSTDRGRNQPQHF.

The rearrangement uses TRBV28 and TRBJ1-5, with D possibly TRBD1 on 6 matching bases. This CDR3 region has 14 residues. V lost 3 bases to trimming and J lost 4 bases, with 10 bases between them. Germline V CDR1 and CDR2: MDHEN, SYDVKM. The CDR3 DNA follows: TGTGCCAGCAGTTTCCGGGGGGCTAATCAGCCCCAGCATTTT. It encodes CASSFRGANQPQHF.

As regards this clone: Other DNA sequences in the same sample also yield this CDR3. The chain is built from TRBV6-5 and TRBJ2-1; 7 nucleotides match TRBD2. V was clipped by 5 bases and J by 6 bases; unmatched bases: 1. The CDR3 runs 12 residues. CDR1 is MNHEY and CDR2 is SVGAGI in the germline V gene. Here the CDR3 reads CASSPGGNEQFF. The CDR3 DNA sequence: TGTGCCAGCAGTCCGGGGGGCAATGAGCAGTTCTTC.

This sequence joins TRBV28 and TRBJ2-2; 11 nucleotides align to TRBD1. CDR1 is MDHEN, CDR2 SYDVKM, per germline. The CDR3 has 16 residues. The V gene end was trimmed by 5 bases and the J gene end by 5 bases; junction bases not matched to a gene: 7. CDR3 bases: TGTGCCAGCAGTCAGAGGACAGGGGGCAAGACCGGGGAGCTGTTTTTT. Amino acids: CASSQRTGGKTGELFF.

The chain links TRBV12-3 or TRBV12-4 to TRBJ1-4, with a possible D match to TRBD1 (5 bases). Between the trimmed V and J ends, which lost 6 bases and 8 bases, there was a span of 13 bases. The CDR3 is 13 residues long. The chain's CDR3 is CASRRGFTEKLFF. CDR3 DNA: TGTGCCAGCAGGCGGGGGTTTACGGAAAAACTGTTTTTT.

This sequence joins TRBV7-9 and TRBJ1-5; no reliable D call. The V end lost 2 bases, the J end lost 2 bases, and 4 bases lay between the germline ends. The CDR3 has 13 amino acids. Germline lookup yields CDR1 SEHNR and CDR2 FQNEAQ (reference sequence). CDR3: CASSLRGNQPQHF. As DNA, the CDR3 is TGTGCCAGCAGCTTAAGAGGCAATCAGCCCCAGCATTTT.